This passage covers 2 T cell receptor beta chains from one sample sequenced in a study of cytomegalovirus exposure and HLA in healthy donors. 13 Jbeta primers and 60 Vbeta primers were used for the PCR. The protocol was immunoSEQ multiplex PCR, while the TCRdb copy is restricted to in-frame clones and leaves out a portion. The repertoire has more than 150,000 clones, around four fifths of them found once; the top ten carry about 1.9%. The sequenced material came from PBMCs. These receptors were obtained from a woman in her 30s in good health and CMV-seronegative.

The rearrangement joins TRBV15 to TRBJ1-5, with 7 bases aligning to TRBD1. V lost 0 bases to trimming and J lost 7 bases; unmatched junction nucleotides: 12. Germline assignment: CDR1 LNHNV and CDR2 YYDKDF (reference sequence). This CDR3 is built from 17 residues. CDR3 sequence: CATSRDLKGGLSQPQHF. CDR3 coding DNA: TGTGCCACCAGCAGAGATCTAAAAGGGGGCCTAAGCCAGCCCCAGCATTTT.

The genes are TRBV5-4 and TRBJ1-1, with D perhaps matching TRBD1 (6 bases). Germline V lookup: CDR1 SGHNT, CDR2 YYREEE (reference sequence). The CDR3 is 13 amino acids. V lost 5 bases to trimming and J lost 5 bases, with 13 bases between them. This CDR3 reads CASSHDRRTEAFF. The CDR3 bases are TGTGCCAGCAGTCATGACAGGCGGACTGAAGCTTTCTTT.